Shown below are 10 T cell receptor beta chains from a single sample sequenced in a study of blood T cell repertoires in COVID-19. Assay: immunoSEQ multiplex PCR; the TCRdb copy retains only in-frame clones and omits some. The sample yields around 300,000 clones, about 87% seen once. The source material was peripheral blood. These receptors came from a woman in her forties or fifties with COVID-19, enrolled during active disease.

The table lists this clone with a count of one. This rearrangement joins TRBV30 to TRBJ1-1, with 9 nucleotides matching TRBD1. The CDR3 runs 15 residues. Germline CDR1 and CDR2: GTSNPN and SVGIG (reference sequence). V lost 0 bases and J lost 4; bases outside the gene matches: 6. The CDR3 DNA reads as TGTGCCTGGAGTGTACAGGGGGCACGCGGCACTGAAGCTTTCTTT. Protein product: CAWSVQGARGTEAFF. The full variable domain, its missing parts supplied by reference TRBV30 and TRBJ1-1, is SQTIHQWPATLVQPVGSPLSLECTVEGTSNPNLYWYRQAAGRGLQLLFYSVGIGQISSEVPQNLSASRPQDRQFILSSKKLLLSDSGFYLCAWSVQGARGTEAFFGQGTRLTVV.

The chain uses TRBV11-3 and TRBJ2-1, with 8 bases that match TRBD2. Per germline, CDR1 SGHNT and CDR2 YENEEA. The CDR3 is 15 amino acids. The V and J ends lost 2 bases and 2 bases, in that order; junction bases with no gene match: 2. The DNA for the CDR3 is TGTGCCAGCAGCTTAACTAGCGGAACCTACAATGAGCAGTTCTTC. This codes for CASSLTSGTYNEQFF. The full variable domain, its missing parts supplied by reference TRBV11-3 and TRBJ2-1, is EAGVVQSPRYKIIEKKQPVAFWCNPISGHNTLYWYLQNLGQGPELLIRYENEEAVDDSQLPKDRFSAERLKGVDSTLKIQPAELGDSAVYLCASSLTSGTYNEQFFGPGTRLTVL.

The chain has TRBV4-1 and TRBJ2-1; 7 bases match TRBD1. The CDR3 runs to 16 residues. Germline V lookup: CDR1 MGHRA, CDR2 YSYEKL. V was pared by 0 bases and J by 9 bases, with 11 bases of the junction left unmatched. Here the CDR3 reads CASSQDWAGGFTEQFF. DNA of the CDR3: TGCGCCAGCAGCCAAGATTGGGCAGGGGGATTTACTGAGCAGTTCTTC.

This chain uses TRBV19 with TRBJ2-7; D possibly corresponds to TRBD1 (6 bases). This CDR3 has 13 residues. Trimming pared 3 bases from V and 2 bases from J, leaving 8 bases between. Germline CDR1 reads LNHDA; CDR2 reads SQIVND (reference sequence). The CDR3 nucleotides read TGTGCCAGTAGTATCAGGGGTCCCTACGAGCAGTACTTC. This sequence encodes CASSIRGPYEQYF.

This chain links TRBV10-1 with TRBJ2-1; D remains ambiguous. Per germline, CDR1 WNHNN and CDR2 SYGVQD (reference sequence). Trimming shortened V by 5 bases and J by 5 bases, and 4 bases separated the two germline ends. The CDR3 totals 11 residues. This chain's CDR3 is CASSHNNEQFF. The CDR3 DNA reads as TGCGCCAGCAGTCACAACAATGAGCAGTTCTTC.

This chain uses TRBV12-3 or TRBV12-4 with TRBJ2-7; perhaps TRBD1 as D (6 bases). The CDR3 length is 13 residues. DNA of the CDR3: TGTGCAGTACAGGGTTCCCTGGGCTACGAGCAGTACTTC. Residues: CAVQGSLGYEQYF.

DNA of the CDR3: TGTGCCTGGAGCCTAAAACAACCTGGGGGGAGGAATGAGCAGTTCTTC. Its protein product is CAWSLKQPGGRNEQFF. V gene TRBV30 combines with J gene TRBJ2-1; possibly TRBD2 for D (6 bases). This CDR3 is 16 amino acids long. Germline values: CDR1 GTSNPN, CDR2 SVGIG (reference sequence). Trimming took 3 bases from V and 7 from J, leaving 22 bases between them.

V and J are TRBV7-9 and TRBJ1-1, with a possible D match to TRBD1 (5 bases). Trimming stripped 3 bases from V and 0 bases from J, with 14 bases between. This CDR3 spans 16 amino acids. The germline V gene encodes CDR1 SEHNR and CDR2 FQNEAQ (reference sequence). The CDR3 spells CASSLWGWGLNTEAFF. The CDR3 DNA reads as TGTGCCAGCAGCTTGTGGGGATGGGGCTTGAACACTGAAGCTTTCTTT.

The chain has TRBV6-5 and TRBJ1-1; D possibly corresponds to TRBD1 (6 bases). The CDR3 length is 15 residues. The germline CDR1 and CDR2 sequences are MNHEY and SVGAGI. V lost 2 bases and J 5 bases, leaving 15 bases between the germline ends. The CDR3 here is CASSYQQGRGTEAFF. DNA of the CDR3: TGTGCCAGCAGTTACCAACAGGGCCGCGGAACTGAAGCTTTCTTT.

This clone was recorded only once. This chain joins TRBV6-2 or TRBV6-3 and TRBJ2-3; weak D call: TRBD1 (6 bases). Deletions cut 2 bases from V and 1 base from J, with 16 bases between. Germline values: CDR1 MNHEY, CDR2 SVGEGT. The CDR3 totals 17 residues. The CDR3 sequence: CASSYVIQGPGTDTQYF. CDR3 nucleotide sequence: TGTGCCAGCAGTTACGTGATCCAGGGGCCGGGCACAGATACGCAGTATTTT.